This T cell receptor (beta chain) was found in a study of blood T cell repertoires in COVID-19 (dated by TCRdb to about 2020). Regarding the study in general: Collaborator samples came from the United States, Italy and Spain and covered acute and convalescent phases of COVID-19. The material from the prospective study consisted of cDNA or gDNA derived from T cells, B-cell-depleted T cells, or PBMCs. Subjects who had been exposed to COVID-19, were actively infected with it, or had recovered from it provided the deeply sampled blood TCRbeta repertoires that made up the dataset. The repertoires were made available in a free public database intended to serve as a resource for research on the immune response to SARS-CoV-2. Samples came from the ongoing ImmuneRACE study (first 160 participants) plus 1,254 subjects from 6 global collaborators. A de-identified subject ID, COVID-19 status, age in years and sex were almost always included in the sample metadata. HLA class I and class II types, where available, came from metadata supplied by the sample provider rather than from assay-based typing. Results and caveats for the whole study, not just this receptor: The quantity of clinical and demographic metadata differed by source and by participant and was supplied without curation.

The collaborating institutions used their own protocols to collect whole blood in K2EDTA tubes. For TCRbeta analysis, collaborators shipped samples in one of three forms: frozen whole blood, isolated PBMCs, or DNA extracted from either of those sample types. Remarks on this clone: Its antigen is currently not known. One base away there is no much larger clone; base qualities are not given.

There are 17 amino acids in the CDR3, from cysteine to phenylalanine inclusive. Only the CDR3 DNA is retained, 51 bases long and in frame from the first base. The CDR1 and CDR2 encoded by the germline V gene are MGHRA and YSYEKL. V is pruned by 3 bases and J by 7 bases, leaving 13 bases of the junction without a gene match. TCRbeta CDR3 regions were amplified from genomic DNA by means of the immunoSEQ Assay, a bias-controlled multiplex PCR. The source study handled its data this way. The number of nucleated cells in each sample was estimated by amplification of reference gene primers within the assay. To quantify the absolute abundance of each unique TCRbeta CDR3 rearrangement, sequence reads were collapsed and filtered. For each sample, productive Simpson clonality was calculated by taking the square root of Simpson's diversity index across productive rearrangements. Not all clones reach the TCRdb copy of this immuneACCESS table, which keeps in-frame sequences only. Checked studies attribute under half of the gap to unresolved V genes and leave the rest unexplained. Clonal size and the V and J genes are those of that table, whereas D and trimming came from the DNA. The sample table shows approximately 430,000 clones, and roughly 90% are seen once. In total, the top ten clones hold under 1.5% of the sample.

This TCR came from a woman in her 30s with active or convalescent COVID-19. Sequencing was carried out using peripheral blood. The chain employs TRBV4-1 and TRBJ2-1, with 9 junctional bases fitting TRBD2. The CDR3 region: CASSHPPREGLWNEQFF. The base sequence is TGCGCCAGCAGCCACCCTCCGCGGGAGGGCCTATGGAATGAGCAGTTCTTC.